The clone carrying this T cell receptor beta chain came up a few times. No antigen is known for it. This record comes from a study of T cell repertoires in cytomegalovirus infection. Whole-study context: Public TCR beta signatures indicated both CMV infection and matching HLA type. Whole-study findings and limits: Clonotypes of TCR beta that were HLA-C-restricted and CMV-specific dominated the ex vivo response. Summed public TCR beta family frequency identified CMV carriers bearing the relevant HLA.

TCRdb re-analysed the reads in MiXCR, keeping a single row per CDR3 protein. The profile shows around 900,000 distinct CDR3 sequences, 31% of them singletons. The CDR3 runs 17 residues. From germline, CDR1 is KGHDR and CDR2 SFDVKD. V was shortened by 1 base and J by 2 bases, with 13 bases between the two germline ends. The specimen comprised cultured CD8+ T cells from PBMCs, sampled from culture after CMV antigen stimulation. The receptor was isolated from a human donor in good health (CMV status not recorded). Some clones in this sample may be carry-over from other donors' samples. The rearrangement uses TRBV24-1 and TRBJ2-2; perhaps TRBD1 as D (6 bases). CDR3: CATSDFGRGRNTGELFF. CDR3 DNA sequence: TGTGCCACCAGTGATTTTGGCAGGGGAAGAAACACCGGGGAGCTGTTTTTT.